The TCR beta chain under discussion was sequenced for a study of T cell repertoires in cytomegalovirus infection. Germline V gene lookup returns CDR1 SGHDT and CDR2 YYEEEE. The CDR3 has 16 residues. J lost 2 bases, V lost 1 base, and 7 bases had no gene match. One entry per CDR3 protein results from TCRdb running MiXCR on the reads. Among fewer than 300,000 distinct CDR3 sequences listed, roughly a quarter were seen once. The receptor was derived from a human donor in good health (CMV status not recorded). Some clones in this sample may be carry-over from other donors' samples. Sample: PBMCs. The rearrangement uses TRBV5-6 and TRBJ2-7, with 9 bases fitting TRBD1. The CDR3 region is CASSLYGTGIAYEQYF. The CDR3 bases are TGTGCCAGCAGCTTGTACGGGACAGGGATTGCCTACGAGCAGTACTTC.